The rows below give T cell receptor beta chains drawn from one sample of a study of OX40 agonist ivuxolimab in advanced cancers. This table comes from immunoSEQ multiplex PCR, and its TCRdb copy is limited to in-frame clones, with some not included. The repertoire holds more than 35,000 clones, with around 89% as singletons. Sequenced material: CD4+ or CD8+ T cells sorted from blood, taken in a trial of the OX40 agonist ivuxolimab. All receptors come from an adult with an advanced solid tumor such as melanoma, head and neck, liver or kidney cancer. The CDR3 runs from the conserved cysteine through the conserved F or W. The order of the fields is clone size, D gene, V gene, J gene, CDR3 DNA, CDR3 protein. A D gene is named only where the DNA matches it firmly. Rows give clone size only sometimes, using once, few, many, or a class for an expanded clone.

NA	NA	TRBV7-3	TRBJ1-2	TGTGCCAGCAGCTTAGGTCCAGGAGCGGATGATGGCTACACCTTC	CASSLGPGADDGYTF
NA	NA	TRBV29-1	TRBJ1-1	TGCAGCCCCCAACGGGAAGTGGACACTGAAGCTTTCTTT	CSPQREVDTEAFF
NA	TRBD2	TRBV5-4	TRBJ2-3	TGTGCCAGCAGCCCATCCCCGAGCGGGGGGAAAACAGATACGCAGTATTTT	CASSPSPSGGKTDTQYF
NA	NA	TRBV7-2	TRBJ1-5	TGTGCCAGCAGCTTTACTTCGGCTCAGCCCCAGCATTTT	CASSFTSAQPQHF
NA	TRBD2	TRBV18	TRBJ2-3	TGTGCCAGCTCACATGGGACTACCCCTAGCACAGATACGCAGTATTTT	CASSHGTTPSTDTQYF
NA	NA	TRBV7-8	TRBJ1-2	TGTGCCAGCAGCTCGCCAAGCGGGGCCCTTCACTATGGCTACACCTTC	CASSSPSGALHYGYTF
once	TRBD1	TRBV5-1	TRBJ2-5	TGCGCCAGCAGCTTACAGGGGGTAGAAGAGACCCAGTACTTC	CASSLQGVEETQYF
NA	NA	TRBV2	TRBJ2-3	TGTGCCAGCAGTCTTTCCACAGATACGCAGTATTTT	CASSLSTDTQYF
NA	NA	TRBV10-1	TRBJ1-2	TGCGCCAGCAGTGAGAGTTCAGGGCGCGGCTACACCTTC	CASSESSGRGYTF
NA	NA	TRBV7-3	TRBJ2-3	TGTGCCAGCAGCTTGAGATGGGCTAGCACAGATACGCAGTATTTT	CASSLRWASTDTQYF
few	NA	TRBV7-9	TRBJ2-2	TGTGCCAGCAGCGCGACAGAATACACCGGGGAGCTGTTTTTT	CASSATEYTGELFF
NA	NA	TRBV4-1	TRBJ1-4	TGCGCCAGCAGCCACACGATTGCAACTAATGAAAAACTGTTTTTT	CASSHTIATNEKLFF